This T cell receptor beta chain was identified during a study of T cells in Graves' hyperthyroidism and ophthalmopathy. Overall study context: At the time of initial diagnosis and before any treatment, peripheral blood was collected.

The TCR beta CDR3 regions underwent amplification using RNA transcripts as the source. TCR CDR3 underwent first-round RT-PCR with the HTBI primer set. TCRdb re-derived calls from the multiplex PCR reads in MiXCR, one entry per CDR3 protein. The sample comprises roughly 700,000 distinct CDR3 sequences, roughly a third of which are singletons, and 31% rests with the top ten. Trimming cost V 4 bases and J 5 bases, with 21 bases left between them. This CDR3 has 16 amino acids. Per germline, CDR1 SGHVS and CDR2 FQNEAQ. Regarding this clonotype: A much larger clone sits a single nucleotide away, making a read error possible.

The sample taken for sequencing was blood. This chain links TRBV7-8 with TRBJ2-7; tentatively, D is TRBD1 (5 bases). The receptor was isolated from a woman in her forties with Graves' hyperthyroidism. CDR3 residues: CASSSGFVGPADEQYF. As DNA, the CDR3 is TGTGCCAGCAGCTCAGGGTTCGTGGGCCCGGCGGACGAGCAGTACTTC.